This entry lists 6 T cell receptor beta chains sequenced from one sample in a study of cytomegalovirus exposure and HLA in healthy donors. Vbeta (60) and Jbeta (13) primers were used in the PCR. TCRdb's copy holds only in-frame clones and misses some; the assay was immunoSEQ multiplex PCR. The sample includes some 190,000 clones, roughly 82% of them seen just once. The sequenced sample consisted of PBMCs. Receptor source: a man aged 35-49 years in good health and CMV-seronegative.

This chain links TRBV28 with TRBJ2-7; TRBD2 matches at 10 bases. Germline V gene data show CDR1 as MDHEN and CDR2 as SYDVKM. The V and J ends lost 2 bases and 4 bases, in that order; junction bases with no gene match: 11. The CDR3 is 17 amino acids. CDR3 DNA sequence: TGTGCCAGCAGTTTAATGGGGGCTAGCGGGAGTAGGTACGAGCAGTACTTC. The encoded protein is CASSLMGASGSRYEQYF.

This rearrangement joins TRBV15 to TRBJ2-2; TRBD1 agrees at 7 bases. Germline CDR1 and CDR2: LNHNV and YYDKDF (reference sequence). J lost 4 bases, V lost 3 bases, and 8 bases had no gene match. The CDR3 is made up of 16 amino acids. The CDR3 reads CATSSPGQTLTGELFF. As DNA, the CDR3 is TGTGCCACCAGCAGTCCGGGACAGACTCTCACCGGGGAGCTGTTTTTT.

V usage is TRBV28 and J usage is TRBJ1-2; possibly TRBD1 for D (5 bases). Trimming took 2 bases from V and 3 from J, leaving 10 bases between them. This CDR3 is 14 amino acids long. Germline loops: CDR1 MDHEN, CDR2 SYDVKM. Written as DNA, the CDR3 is TGTGCCAGCAGTTTAGCAGGGATGGACTATGGCTACACCTTC. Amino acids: CASSLAGMDYGYTF.

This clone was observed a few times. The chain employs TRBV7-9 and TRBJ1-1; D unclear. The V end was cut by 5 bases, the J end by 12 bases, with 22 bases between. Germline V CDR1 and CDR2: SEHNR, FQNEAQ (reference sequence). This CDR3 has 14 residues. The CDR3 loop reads CASSEAGSPSRSFF. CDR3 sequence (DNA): TGTGCCAGCAGCGAAGCCGGGTCCCCTTCGAGATCTTTCTTT.

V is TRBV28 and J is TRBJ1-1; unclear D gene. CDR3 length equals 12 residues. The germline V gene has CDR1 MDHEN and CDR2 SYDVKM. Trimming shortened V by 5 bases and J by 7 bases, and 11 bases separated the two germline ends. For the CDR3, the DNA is TGTGCCAGCAGTGTGGGCCGCCGTGAAGCTTTCTTT. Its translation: CASSVGRREAFF.

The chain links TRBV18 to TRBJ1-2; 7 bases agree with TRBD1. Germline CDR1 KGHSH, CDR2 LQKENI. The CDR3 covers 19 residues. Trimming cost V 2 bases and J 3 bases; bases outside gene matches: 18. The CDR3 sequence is CASSPVGHPRGSEHYGYTF. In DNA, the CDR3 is TGTGCCAGCTCACCAGTGGGTCATCCCAGGGGGAGCGAGCACTATGGCTACACCTTC.